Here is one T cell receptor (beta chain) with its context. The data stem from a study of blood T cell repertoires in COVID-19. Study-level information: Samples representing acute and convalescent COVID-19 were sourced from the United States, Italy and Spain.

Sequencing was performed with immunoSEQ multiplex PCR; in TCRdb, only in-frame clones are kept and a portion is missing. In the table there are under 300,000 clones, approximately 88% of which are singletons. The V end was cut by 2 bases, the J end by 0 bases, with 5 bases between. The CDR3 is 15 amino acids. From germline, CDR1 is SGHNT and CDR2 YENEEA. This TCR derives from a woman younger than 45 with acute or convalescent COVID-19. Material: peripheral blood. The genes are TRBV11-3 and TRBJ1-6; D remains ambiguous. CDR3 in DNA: TGTGCCAGCAGCTTAAGGAGCTCCTATAATTCACCCCTCCACTTT. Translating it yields CASSLRSSYNSPLHF.